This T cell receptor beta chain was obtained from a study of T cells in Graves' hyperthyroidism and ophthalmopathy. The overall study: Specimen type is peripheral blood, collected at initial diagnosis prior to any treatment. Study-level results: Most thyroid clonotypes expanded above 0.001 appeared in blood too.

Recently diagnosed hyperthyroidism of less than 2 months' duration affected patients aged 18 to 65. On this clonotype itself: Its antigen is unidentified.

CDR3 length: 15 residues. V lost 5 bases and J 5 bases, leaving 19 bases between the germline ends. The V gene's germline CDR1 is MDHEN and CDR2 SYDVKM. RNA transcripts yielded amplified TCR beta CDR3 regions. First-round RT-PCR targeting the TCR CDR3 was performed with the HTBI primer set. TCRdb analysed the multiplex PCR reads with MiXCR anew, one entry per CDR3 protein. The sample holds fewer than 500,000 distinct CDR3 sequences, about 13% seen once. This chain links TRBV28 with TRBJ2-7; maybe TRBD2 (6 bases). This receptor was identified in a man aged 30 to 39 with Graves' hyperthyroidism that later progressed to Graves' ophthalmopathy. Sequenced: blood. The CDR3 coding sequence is TGTGCCAGCAGTATCCTCGGCGGGGATGGGCACGAGCAGTACTTC. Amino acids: CASSILGGDGHEQYF.